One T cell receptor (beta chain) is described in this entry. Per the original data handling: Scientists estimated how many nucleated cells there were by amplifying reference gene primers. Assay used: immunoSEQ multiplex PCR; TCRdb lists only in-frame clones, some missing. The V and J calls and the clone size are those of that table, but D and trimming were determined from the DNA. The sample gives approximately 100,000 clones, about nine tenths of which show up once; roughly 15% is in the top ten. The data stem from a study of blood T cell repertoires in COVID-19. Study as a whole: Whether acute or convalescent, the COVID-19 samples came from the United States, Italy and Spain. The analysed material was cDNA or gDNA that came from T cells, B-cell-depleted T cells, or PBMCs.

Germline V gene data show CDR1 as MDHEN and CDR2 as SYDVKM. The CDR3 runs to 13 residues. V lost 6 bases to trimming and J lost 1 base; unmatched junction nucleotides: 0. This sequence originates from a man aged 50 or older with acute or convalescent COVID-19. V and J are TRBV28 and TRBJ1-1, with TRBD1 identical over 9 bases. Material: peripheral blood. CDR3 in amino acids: CASRDRGNTEAFF. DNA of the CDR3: TGTGCCAGCAGGGACAGGGGGAACACTGAAGCTTTCTTT.